One sample yielded the 22 T cell receptor beta chains listed below, sequenced in a study of blood T cell repertoires in COVID-19. TCRdb keeps only in-frame clones here, not all; method: immunoSEQ multiplex PCR. Of approximately 200,000 clones in the sample, about 90% were seen once. Source material: peripheral blood. These receptor sequences come from a man aged 35-49 years with active or convalescent COVID-19.

A few counts support this clone. The rearrangement links TRBV5-1 to TRBJ2-1, with 13 bases aligning to TRBD2. The V gene end was trimmed by 1 base and the J gene end by 7 bases; junction bases not matched to a gene: 5. The CDR3 contains 16 residues. Germline CDR1 is SGHRS and CDR2 is YFSETQ. The DNA for the CDR3 is TGCGCCAGCAGCTTGACACTAGCGGGAGGGCCGAATGAGCAGTTCTTC. As protein: CASSLTLAGGPNEQFF.

CDR3 loop: CASSEVKGENLNYGYTF. Written as DNA, the CDR3 is TGTGCCAGCAGTGAAGTTAAAGGAGAAAACCTTAACTATGGCTACACCTTC. The chain couples TRBV6-1 to TRBJ1-2; D uncertain. The CDR3 length is 17 residues. Trimming cost V 1 base and J 1 base, with 16 bases left between them. CDR1 and CDR2 from the germline V gene are MNHNS and SASEGT.

The gene calls are TRBV3-1 (or the pseudogene TRBV3-2) and TRBJ2-1; a weak D match, TRBD2 (5 bases). CDR3 length: 12 residues. Germline CDR1 reads LGHDT; CDR2 reads YNNKEL (reference sequence). The germline V and J ends were trimmed by 0 bases and 16 bases, with 13 bases remaining between them. In DNA form, the CDR3 reads TGTGCCAGCAGCCAAGACGTTGCGGGCATCTTCTTC. Protein sequence: CASSQDVAGIFF.

The chain employs TRBV28 and TRBJ2-7, with 12 bases aligning to TRBD1. Trimming removed 3 bases from V and 4 bases from J; junction bases left unmatched: 7. The CDR3 covers 16 residues. Germline V gives CDR1 MDHEN, CDR2 SYDVKM. This CDR3 reads CASSFSPGQGAYEQYF. The CDR3 DNA follows: TGTGCCAGCAGTTTCTCTCCGGGACAGGGGGCATACGAGCAGTACTTC.

The chain joins TRBV19 to TRBJ1-5, with TRBD1 matching 9 bases. The CDR3 totals 19 residues. Germline lookup yields CDR1 LNHDA and CDR2 SQIVND (reference sequence). V gave up 2 bases and J gave up 3 bases; unmatched junction bases: 14. In DNA, the CDR3 is TGTGCCAGTAGTATACGGACAGGGGCAAGTGGTAGGGTCAATCAGCCCCAGCATTTT. It is translated as CASSIRTGASGRVNQPQHF.

This rearrangement joins TRBV27 to TRBJ1-4; D is perhaps TRBD1 (6 bases). CDR3 size: 14 residues. Germline CDR1 reads MNHEY; CDR2 reads SMNVEV (reference sequence). V lost 7 bases to trimming and J lost 4 bases, with 13 bases between them. The CDR3 sequence is CASTSGQHNEKLFF. The CDR3 DNA is TGTGCCAGCACTAGTGGACAGCATAATGAAAAACTGTTTTTT. The variable domain in full, with the rest retrieved from reference TRBV27 and TRBJ1-4, is EAQVTQNPRYLITVTGKKLTVTCSQNMNHEYMSWYRQDPGLGLRQIYYSMNVEVTDKGDVPEGYKVSRKEKRNFPLILESPSPNQTSLYFCASTSGQHNEKLFFGSGTQLSVL.

The chain employs TRBV27 and TRBJ1-2; 7 bases align to TRBD1. CDR1 and CDR2 (germline): MNHEY, SMNVEV (reference sequence). The CDR3 contains 13 residues. Germline trimming cut 6 bases from V and 5 bases from J; bases unmatched to any gene: 6. The chain's CDR3 is CASRTGDGYGYTF. In DNA form, the CDR3 reads TGTGCCAGCAGAACAGGGGATGGGTATGGCTACACCTTC.

This clone was seen once. V and J are TRBV2 and TRBJ1-2; TRBD1 aligns across 10 bases. Trimming cost V 7 bases and J 0 bases; bases outside gene matches: 2. Germline values: CDR1 SNHLY, CDR2 FYNNEI. The CDR3 length is 14 residues. The CDR3 reads CASTGTGANYGYTF. DNA for the CDR3: TGTGCCAGCACCGGGACAGGGGCTAACTATGGCTACACCTTC.

The V gene is TRBV5-6, the J gene TRBJ2-7, with 15 bases matching TRBD2. Germline trimming cut 4 bases from V and 0 bases from J; bases unmatched to any gene: 8. CDR1 is SGHDT and CDR2 is YYEEEE in the germline V gene. This CDR3 has 18 amino acids. CDR3 in DNA: TGTGCCAGCAGCCAGAGGACTAGCGGGAGGGCTATCTCCTACGAGCAGTACTTC. The encoded protein is CASSQRTSGRAISYEQYF.

The rearrangement links TRBV11-2 to TRBJ2-7; 10 bases match TRBD2. Unmatched junction bases numbered 2, after V lost 5 bases and J lost 4 bases. The CDR3 length is 13 residues. Germline loops: CDR1 SGHAT, CDR2 FQNNGV. CDR3 sequence reads: CASSPSGSYEQYF. The DNA of the CDR3 is TGTGCCAGCAGCCCTAGCGGGAGTTACGAGCAGTACTTC. The complete variable domain, with remaining parts taken from reference TRBV11-2 and TRBJ2-7, reads EAGVAQSPRYKIIEKRQSVAFWCNPISGHATLYWYQQILGQGPKLLIQFQNNGVVDDSQLPKDRFSAERLKGVDSTLKIQPAKLEDSAVYLCASSPSGSYEQYFGPGTRLTVT.

The rearrangement joins TRBV6-5 to TRBJ1-1; D gene ambiguous. Germline V gene sequence: CDR1 MNHEY, CDR2 SVGAGI. CDR3 length: 14 residues. V dropped 5 bases and J dropped 3 bases, with 13 bases sitting between them. CDR3 sequence (DNA): TGTGCCAGCAGTACCCGCCACGGGTACACTGAAGCTTTCTTT. This translates into CASSTRHGYTEAFF.

The V gene is TRBV19, the J gene TRBJ1-2, with TRBD1 matching 7 bases. Trimming took 6 bases from V and 3 from J; bases not matched to a gene: 13. In germline, CDR1 is LNHDA, CDR2 SQIVND (reference sequence). This CDR3 is built from 16 residues. The CDR3 sequence is CASSRFTGERDYGYTF. CDR3 DNA: TGTGCCAGTAGCCGGTTTACAGGGGAGAGAGACTATGGCTACACCTTC.

The gene calls are TRBV19 and TRBJ1-4, with TRBD1 as a possible D gene (5 bases). With 4 bases removed from V and 14 bases from J, the gap between germline ends came to 17 bases. The germline V gene encodes CDR1 LNHDA and CDR2 SQIVND (reference sequence). The CDR3 consists of 13 residues. The DNA of the CDR3 is TGTGCCAGTAGTAGCGGACAAAGGGGTATGCTGTTTTTT. As protein: CASSSGQRGMLFF.

For this clone: The same CDR3 also results from other DNA sequences found in this sample. The chain couples TRBV9 to TRBJ2-7; the match to TRBD1 covers 8 bases. Germline values: CDR1 SGDLS, CDR2 YYNGEE. The CDR3 contains 15 residues. Germline trimming cut 0 bases from V and 0 bases from J; bases unmatched to any gene: 2. The CDR3 DNA follows: TGTGCCAGCAGCGTAGGTACAGGGGGCTCCTACGAGCAGTACTTC. Protein: CASSVGTGGSYEQYF.

This chain joins TRBV28 and TRBJ1-2; D is possibly TRBD1 (5 bases). CDR1 is MDHEN, CDR2 SYDVKM, per germline. The V end lost 4 bases, the J end lost 8 bases, and 23 bases lay between the germline ends. This CDR3 comprises 16 residues. The CDR3 region has the DNA TGTGCCAGCAGTTATTGGGGCATGTCCTCCATTTCAGGCTACACCTTC. Amino acid sequence: CASSYWGMSSISGYTF.

The V call is TRBV23-1, the J call TRBJ1-2; D may be TRBD1 (5 bases). TRBV23-1 is placed among ORFs of uncertain function. This CDR3 region has 12 residues. The V end was cut by 7 bases, the J end by 7 bases, with 13 bases between. DNA for the CDR3: TGCGCCAGCACCTCGACGGGGGGTGGCTACACCTTC. As protein: CASTSTGGGYTF.

The chain couples TRBV5-4 to TRBJ2-3; weak D call: TRBD2 (6 bases). CDR3 size: 16 residues. V was trimmed by 2 bases and J by 6 bases, leaving 19 bases between them. Germline V lookup: CDR1 SGHNT, CDR2 YYREEE (reference sequence). The CDR3 DNA reads TGTGCCAGCAGCTTTGGGGTCCCGGGAGAGACGGATACGCAGTATTTT. Translating it yields CASSFGVPGETDTQYF.

The chain recombines TRBV5-6 with TRBJ1-3; D is possibly TRBD1 (5 bases). The CDR3 extends over 15 amino acids. Germline assignment: CDR1 SGHDT and CDR2 YYEEEE. The V and J ends lost 3 bases and 1 base respectively, with 11 bases between them. The CDR3 region is CASSSGGVSGNTIYF. In nucleotides, the CDR3 is TGTGCCAGCAGCTCGGGAGGGGTTTCTGGAAACACCATATATTTT.

This clone was seen a single time. The chain uses TRBV11-2 and TRBJ2-7; 11 bases match TRBD2. The CDR3 has 15 residues. Trimming cost V 4 bases and J 6 bases; bases outside gene matches: 8. CDR1 is SGHAT and CDR2 is FQNNGV in the germline V gene. The DNA of the CDR3 is TGTGCCAGCAGCTCTAGACTAGCGGGACTCCGCGAGCAGTACTTC. This codes for CASSSRLAGLREQYF.

V gene TRBV5-1 combines with J gene TRBJ2-2; 8 positions match TRBD1. Germline values: CDR1 SGHRS, CDR2 YFSETQ. The CDR3 totals 16 residues. Trimming cost V 2 bases and J 5 bases; bases outside gene matches: 8. CDR3 loop: CASSLLGTGGTGELFF. DNA of the CDR3: TGCGCCAGCAGCTTATTAGGGACAGGTGGAACCGGGGAGCTGTTTTTT.

The chain is built from TRBV27 and TRBJ2-2, with D maybe TRBD2 (7 bases). Trimming cost V 2 bases and J 4 bases, with 8 bases left between them. Germline V gene sequence: CDR1 MNHEY, CDR2 SMNVEV (reference sequence). The CDR3 length is 14 residues. The CDR3 nucleotides are TGTGCCAGCAGTTTAAGGGGGGGCACCGGGGAGCTGTTTTTT. This encodes CASSLRGGTGELFF.

This rearrangement joins TRBV6-1 to TRBJ1-6, with TRBD1 as a possible D gene (6 bases). The V gene lost 4 bases and the J gene lost 5 bases, with 15 bases spanning the gap. There are 16 residues in the CDR3. Germline CDR1 MNHNS, CDR2 SASEGT. DNA of the CDR3: TGTGCCAGCAGTGTCCTACTGACAGGCGATAATTCACCCCTCCACTTT. Protein product: CASSVLLTGDNSPLHF.